The entry that follows covers one T cell receptor (beta chain) sequence. This receptor's antigen is unknown. There are no base qualities to consult, and no much larger clone falls within one base. This entry comes from a study of response to subunit inactivated influenza vaccine (dated by TCRdb to between 2018 and 2020). Study-wide context: To follow how T cells responded to a trivalent subunit inactivated influenza vaccine, the researchers relied on deep quantitative profiling of the T cell receptor repertoire. Study-wide findings and limitations: According to the authors, only a limited number of new T cells may be recruited by each seasonal influenza vaccination.

The method behind the library was RT-PCR. Reads for this sample came from an Illumina HiSeq 2500. TCRdb passed the public sequencing reads through fastp at Q25 and MiXCR, retaining productive beta sequences. Each CDR3 protein appears once, grouped with its most common genes and DNA. This sample comprises 450,000 to 500,000 distinct CDR3 sequences, approximately 9.9% of them detected only once. The top ten clones comprise approximately 12% of the sample. Per the germline V gene, KGHDR is the CDR1 and SFDVKD is the CDR2. V sheds 3 bases and J sheds 6 bases, leaving 20 bases between their ends. Spanning cysteine to phenylalanine, the CDR3 consists of 16 amino acids. Here the CDR3 DNA is all that survives: 48 bases in frame from base 1. The sample's time point, from its label and the paper: approximately 45 days after influenza vaccine administration.

This material consisted of PBMCs from blood, taken 35 to 45 days after vaccination. This sequence was found in a man between 45 and 60 years old who received an inactivated influenza vaccine. Donor details come from another sample of the same person, matched by shared clones. Recombination joined TRBV24-1 with TRBJ2-7; the D gene is possibly TRBD1 or TRBD2, with 5 bases matching each. The DNA sequence reads TGTGCCACCAGTGATACCGGGACGGGACCCCTAGGCGAGCAGTACTTC. Translation gives CATSDTGTGPLGEQYF.